The present entry profiles one TCR beta chain with its context. The sample comes from a study of blood T cell repertoires in COVID-19. Looking at the study overall: PBMCs, B-cell-depleted T cells, or T cells provided the cDNA or gDNA that made up the material.

Per germline, CDR1 LNHDA and CDR2 SQIVND (reference sequence). V was clipped by 0 bases and J by 5 bases; unmatched bases: 6. There are 17 residues in the CDR3. In the source study's methods: From reference gene primer amplification, estimates of nucleated cell counts were derived. Clones were read by immunoSEQ multiplex PCR, and TCRdb kept only the in-frame ones, dropping some. V and J calls and clone size are as listed in that table; D and trimming were resolved from the DNA. Of approximately 12,000 clones detected, over 90% appear once; the ten largest clones hold roughly 31%. This sequence joins TRBV19 and TRBJ2-1; 11 positions agree with TRBD2. The TCR sequence derives from a woman aged 70-85 years with active COVID-19. The sequenced sample consisted of peripheral blood. The CDR3 here is CASSIDFALAGDNEQFF. The CDR3, as DNA: TGTGCCAGTAGTATAGATTTTGCACTAGCGGGAGACAATGAGCAGTTCTTC.